These 9 T cell receptor beta chains originate from one sample sequenced in a study of shared clonotypes between healthy human individuals. Sequencing used immunoSEQ multiplex PCR; TCRdb keeps in-frame clones, though not all of them. The sample gives 780,000 or so clones, approximately 72% of which show up once; approximately 2% is in the top ten. Sequencing was performed on memory CD4+ T cells sorted from blood. Documented subset: CD45RA-negative fraction. These receptors were taken from a woman in her thirties in good health.

The chain carries TRBV18 and TRBJ2-3; no clear D. Germline V gene sequence: CDR1 KGHSH, CDR2 LQKENI. Between the trimmed V and J ends, which lost 2 bases and 5 bases, there was a span of 5 bases. The CDR3 has 12 residues. The CDR3: CASSPEEDTQYF. The CDR3 coding sequence is TGTGCCAGCTCACCAGAGGAAGATACGCAGTATTTT.

This chain uses TRBV6-1 with TRBJ1-1, with 8 bases lining up with TRBD1. The V segment lost 2 bases and the J segment 2 bases; nucleotides outside the gene matches: 4. The CDR3 length is 15 residues. Germline V gene data show CDR1 as MNHNS and CDR2 as SASEGT. CDR3 sequence: CASSEPGTGNTEAFF. The CDR3 DNA sequence: TGTGCCAGCAGTGAACCGGGGACAGGTAACACTGAAGCTTTCTTT.

Points on this clone: This sample includes further DNA sequences coding for the same CDR3. The chain combines TRBV6-1 with TRBJ1-2; tentative D call: TRBD1 (5 bases). Germline values: CDR1 MNHNS, CDR2 SASEGT. V was shortened by 8 bases and J by 1 base, with 11 bases between the two germline ends. This CDR3 spans 13 amino acids. The CDR3 spells CASRGQGNYGYTF. CDR3 bases: TGTGCCAGCCGAGGGCAGGGTAACTATGGCTACACCTTC.

J is TRBJ2-5 and V is TRBV30, with 8 bases identical to TRBD1. The germline gives CDR1 GTSNPN, CDR2 SVGIG (reference sequence). CDR3 size: 13 residues. The J segment lost 3 bases and the V segment lost 5 bases, leaving 5 bases of the junction unmatched. CDR3 sequence (DNA): TGTGCCTGGGAACCGGGACAGGAAGAGACCCAGTACTTC. The encoded protein is CAWEPGQEETQYF.

The J gene is TRBJ1-2, the V gene TRBV27; D gene uncertain. The CDR3 has 14 amino acids. Germline CDR1 and CDR2: MNHEY and SMNVEV (reference sequence). Trimming left V 3 bases short and J 3 bases short, with 11 bases between. Here the CDR3 reads CASSLTYRDYGYTF. The CDR3 bases are TGTGCCAGCAGTTTGACTTATAGGGACTATGGCTACACCTTC.

V is TRBV11-3 and J is TRBJ2-1, with 11 bases matching TRBD2. Germline CDR1 SGHNT, CDR2 YENEEA. Losses at the gene ends were 5 bases for V and 9 bases for J; bases not matched to a gene: 9. The CDR3 sequence is 15 residues long. The CDR3 here is CASSPISGRVSEQFF. CDR3 bases: TGTGCCAGCAGCCCAATTAGCGGGAGGGTCAGTGAGCAGTTCTTC.

J is TRBJ2-5 and V is TRBV9, with 13 bases lining up with TRBD2. The DNA end is more similar to TRBJ2-7, so the J call may be wrong. The CDR3 consists of 16 residues. The germline V gene has CDR1 SGDLS and CDR2 YYNGEE. The DNA of the CDR3 is TGTGCCAGCAGCGCCGGACTAGCGGGAGCCGCCCACGAGCAGTACTTC. It encodes CASSAGLAGAAHEQYF.

The gene calls are TRBV28 and TRBJ1-4; a possible D gene is TRBD1 (5 bases). Germline CDR1 reads MDHEN; CDR2 reads SYDVKM. Trimming left V 4 bases short and J 5 bases short, with 11 bases between. There are 14 residues in the CDR3. The CDR3 reads CASSSGAGNEKLFF. CDR3 bases: TGTGCCAGCAGTTCCGGGGCTGGAAATGAAAAACTGTTTTTT. The whole variable domain, remainder taken from reference TRBV28 and TRBJ1-4, is DVKVTQSSRYLVKRTGEKVFLECVQDMDHENMFWYRQDPGLGLRLIYFSYDVKMKEKGDIPEGYSVSREKKERFSLILESASTNQTSMYLCASSSGAGNEKLFFGSGTQLSVL.

Only a few counts were recorded for this clone. The genes are TRBV10-3 and TRBJ2-1; D gene ambiguous. The CDR3 has 12 residues. Germline V gene lookup returns CDR1 ENHRY and CDR2 SYGVKD. Trimming pared 3 bases from V and 6 bases from J, leaving 6 bases between. The DNA for the CDR3 is TGTGCCATCAGTGACTGGAGCAATGAGCAGTTCTTC. It translates to CAISDWSNEQFF.